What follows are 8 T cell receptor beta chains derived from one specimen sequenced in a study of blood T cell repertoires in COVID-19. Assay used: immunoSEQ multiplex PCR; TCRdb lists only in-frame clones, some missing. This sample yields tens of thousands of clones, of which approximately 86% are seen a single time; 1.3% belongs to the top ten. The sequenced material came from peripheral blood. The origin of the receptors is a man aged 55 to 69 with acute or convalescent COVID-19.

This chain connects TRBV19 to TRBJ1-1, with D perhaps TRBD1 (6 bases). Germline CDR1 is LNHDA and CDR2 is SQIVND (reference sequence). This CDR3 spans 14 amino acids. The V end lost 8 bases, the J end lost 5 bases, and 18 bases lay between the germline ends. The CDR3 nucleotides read TGTGCCAGTCTATCCGACAGGTTGGGGACTGAAGCTTTCTTT. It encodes CASLSDRLGTEAFF. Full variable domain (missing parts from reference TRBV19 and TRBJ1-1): DGGITQSPKYLFRKEGQNVTLSCEQNLNHDAMYWYRQDPGQGLRLIYYSQIVNDFQKGDIAEGYSVSREKKESFPLTVTSAQKNPTAFYLCASLSDRLGTEAFFGQGTRLTVV.

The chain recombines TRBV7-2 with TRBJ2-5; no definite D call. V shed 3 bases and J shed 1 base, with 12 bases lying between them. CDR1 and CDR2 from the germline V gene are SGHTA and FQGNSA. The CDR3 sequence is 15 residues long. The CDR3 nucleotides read TGTGCCAGCAGCTTGGGCCCCGCCACCCAAGAGACCCAGTACTTC. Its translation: CASSLGPATQETQYF.

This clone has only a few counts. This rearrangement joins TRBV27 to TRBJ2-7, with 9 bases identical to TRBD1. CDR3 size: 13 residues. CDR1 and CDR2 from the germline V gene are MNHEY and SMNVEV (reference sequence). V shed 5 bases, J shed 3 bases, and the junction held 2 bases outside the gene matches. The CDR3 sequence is CASSRTGDYEQYF. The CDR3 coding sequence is TGTGCCAGCAGTAGGACAGGGGACTACGAGCAGTACTTC.

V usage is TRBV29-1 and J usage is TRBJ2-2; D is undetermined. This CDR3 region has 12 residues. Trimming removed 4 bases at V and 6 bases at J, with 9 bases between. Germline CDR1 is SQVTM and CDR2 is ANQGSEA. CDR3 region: CSVVSGSGELFF. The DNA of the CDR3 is TGCAGCGTTGTATCGGGTTCCGGGGAGCTGTTTTTT.

The CDR3 reads CASSLETGVGSYGYTF. DNA for the CDR3: TGCGCCAGCAGCCTAGAGACAGGGGTGGGTTCCTATGGCTACACCTTC. The rearrangement links TRBV5-1 to TRBJ1-2; 8 nucleotides agree with TRBD1. The CDR3 is 16 residues long. Germline CDR1 is SGHRS and CDR2 is YFSETQ. Trimming removed 4 bases from V and 4 bases from J; junction bases left unmatched: 12.

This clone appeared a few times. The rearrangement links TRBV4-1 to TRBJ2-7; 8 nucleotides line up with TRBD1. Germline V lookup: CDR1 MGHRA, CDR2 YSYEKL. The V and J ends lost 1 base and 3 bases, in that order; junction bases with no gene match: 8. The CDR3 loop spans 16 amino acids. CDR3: CASSQAIQGAGYEQYF. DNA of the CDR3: TGCGCCAGCAGCCAAGCAATCCAGGGGGCTGGCTACGAGCAGTACTTC.

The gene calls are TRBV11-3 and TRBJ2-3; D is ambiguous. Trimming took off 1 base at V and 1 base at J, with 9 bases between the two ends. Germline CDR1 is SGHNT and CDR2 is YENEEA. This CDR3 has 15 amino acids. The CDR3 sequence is CASSLGQLGTDTQYF. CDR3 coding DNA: TGTGCCAGCAGCTTAGGACAACTGGGCACAGATACGCAGTATTTT.

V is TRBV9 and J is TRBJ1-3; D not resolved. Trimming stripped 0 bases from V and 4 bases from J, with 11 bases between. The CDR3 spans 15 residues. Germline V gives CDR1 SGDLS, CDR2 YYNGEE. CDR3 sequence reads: CASSVEAGQGNTIYF. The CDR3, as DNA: TGTGCCAGCAGCGTAGAGGCAGGTCAGGGAAACACCATATATTTT.